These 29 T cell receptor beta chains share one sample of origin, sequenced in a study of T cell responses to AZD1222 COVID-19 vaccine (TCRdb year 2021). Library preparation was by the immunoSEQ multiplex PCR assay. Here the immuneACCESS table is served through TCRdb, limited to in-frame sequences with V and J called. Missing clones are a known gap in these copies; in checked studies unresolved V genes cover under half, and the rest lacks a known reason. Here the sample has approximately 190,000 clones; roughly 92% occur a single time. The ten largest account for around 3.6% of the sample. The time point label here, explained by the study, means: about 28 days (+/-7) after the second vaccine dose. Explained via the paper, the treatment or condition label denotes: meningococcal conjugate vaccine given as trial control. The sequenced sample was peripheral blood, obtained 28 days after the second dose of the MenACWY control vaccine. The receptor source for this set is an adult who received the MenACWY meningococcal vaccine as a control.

The CDR3: CASSPPGTYGYTF. The DNA of the CDR3 is TGTGCCAGCTCACCACCGGGCACCTATGGCTACACCTTC. This sequence joins TRBV18 and TRBJ1-2, with D unresolved. Germline V CDR1 and CDR2: KGHSH, LQKENI. V was shortened by 0 bases and J by 4 bases, with 6 bases between the two germline ends. This CDR3 spans 13 amino acids.

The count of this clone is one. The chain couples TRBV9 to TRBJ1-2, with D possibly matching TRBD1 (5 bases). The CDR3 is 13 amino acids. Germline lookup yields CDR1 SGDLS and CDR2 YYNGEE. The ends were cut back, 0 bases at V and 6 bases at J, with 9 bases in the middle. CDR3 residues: CASSVGGGDGYTF. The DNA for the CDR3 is TGTGCCAGCAGCGTAGGGGGAGGGGATGGCTACACCTTC.

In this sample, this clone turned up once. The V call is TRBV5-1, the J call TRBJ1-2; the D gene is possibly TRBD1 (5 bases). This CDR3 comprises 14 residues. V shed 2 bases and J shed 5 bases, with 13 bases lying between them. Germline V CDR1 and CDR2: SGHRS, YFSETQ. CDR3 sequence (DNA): TGCGCCAGCAGCTTCGGGCAGGGCTGGTATGGCTACACCTTC. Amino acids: CASSFGQGWYGYTF. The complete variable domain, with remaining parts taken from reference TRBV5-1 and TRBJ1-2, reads KAGVTQTPRYLIKTRGQQVTLSCSPISGHRSVSWYQQTPGQGLQFLFEYFSETQRNKGNFPGRFSGRQFSNSRSEMNVSTLELGDSALYLCASSFGQGWYGYTFGSGTRLTVV.

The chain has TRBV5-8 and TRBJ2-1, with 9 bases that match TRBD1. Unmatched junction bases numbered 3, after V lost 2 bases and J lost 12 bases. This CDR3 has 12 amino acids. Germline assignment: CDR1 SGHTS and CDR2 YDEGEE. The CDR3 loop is CASSFRDRVQFF. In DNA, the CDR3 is TGTGCCAGCAGCTTCCGGGACAGGGTGCAGTTCTTC.

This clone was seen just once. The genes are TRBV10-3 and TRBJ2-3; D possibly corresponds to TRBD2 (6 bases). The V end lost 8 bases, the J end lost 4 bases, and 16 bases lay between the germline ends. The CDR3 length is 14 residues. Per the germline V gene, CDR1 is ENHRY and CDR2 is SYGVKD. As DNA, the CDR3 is TGTGCCATCCGGACGGGAGACGGGTCAGATACGCAGTATTTT. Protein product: CAIRTGDGSDTQYF.

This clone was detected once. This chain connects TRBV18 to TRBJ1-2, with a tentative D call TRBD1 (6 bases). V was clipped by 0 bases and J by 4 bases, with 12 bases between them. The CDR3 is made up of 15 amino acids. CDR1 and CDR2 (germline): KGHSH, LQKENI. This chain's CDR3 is CASSPPAGVVYGYTF. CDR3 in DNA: TGTGCCAGCTCACCACCGGCAGGGGTAGTCTATGGCTACACCTTC.

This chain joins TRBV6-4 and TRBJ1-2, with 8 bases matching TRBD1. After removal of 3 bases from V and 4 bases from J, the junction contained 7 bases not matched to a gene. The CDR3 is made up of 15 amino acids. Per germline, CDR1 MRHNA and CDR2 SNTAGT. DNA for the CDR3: TGTGCCAGCAGTGATTCCGGGACAGGCGGCTATGGCTACACCTTC. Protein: CASSDSGTGGYGYTF.

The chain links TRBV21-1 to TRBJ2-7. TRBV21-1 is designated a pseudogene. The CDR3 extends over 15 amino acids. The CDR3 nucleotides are TGTGCCAGCAGCAAATTGACGGGGCGAGGGTACGAGCAGTACTTC. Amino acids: CASSKLTGRGYEQYF.

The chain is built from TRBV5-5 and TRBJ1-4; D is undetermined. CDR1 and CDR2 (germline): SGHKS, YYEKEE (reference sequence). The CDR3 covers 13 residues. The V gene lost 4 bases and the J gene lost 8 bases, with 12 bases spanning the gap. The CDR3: CASSAQRREKLFF. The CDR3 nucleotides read TGTGCCAGCAGCGCCCAAAGGCGGGAAAAACTGTTTTTT.

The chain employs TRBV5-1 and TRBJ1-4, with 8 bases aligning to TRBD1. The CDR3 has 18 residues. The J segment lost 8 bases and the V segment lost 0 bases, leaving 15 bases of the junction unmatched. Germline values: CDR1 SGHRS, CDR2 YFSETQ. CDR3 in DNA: TGCGCCAGCAGCTTGGAGGCAGGGGGCGGTGGACCGTGGGAAAAACTGTTTTTT. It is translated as CASSLEAGGGGPWEKLFF.

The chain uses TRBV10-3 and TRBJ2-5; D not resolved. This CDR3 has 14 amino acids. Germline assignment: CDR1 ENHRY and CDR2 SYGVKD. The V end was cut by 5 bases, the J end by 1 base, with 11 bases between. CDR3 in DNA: TGTGCCATCAGTAGTATAGGCGGCCAAGAGACCCAGTACTTC. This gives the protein CAISSIGGQETQYF.

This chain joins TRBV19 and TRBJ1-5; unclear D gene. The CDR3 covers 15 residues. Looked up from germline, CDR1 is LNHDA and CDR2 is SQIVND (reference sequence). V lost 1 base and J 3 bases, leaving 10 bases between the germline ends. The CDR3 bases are TGTGCCAGTAGTATAGGGCAGTCCCCCAATCAGCCCCAGCATTTT. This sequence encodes CASSIGQSPNQPQHF.

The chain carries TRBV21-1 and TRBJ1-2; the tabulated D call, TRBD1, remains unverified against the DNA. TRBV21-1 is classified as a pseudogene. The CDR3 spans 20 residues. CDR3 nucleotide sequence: TGTGCCAGCAGCAAATATCCGGGGGCCCGAAAAAGGGACAGGGGGAACGGCTACACCTTC. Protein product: CASSKYPGARKRDRGNGYTF.

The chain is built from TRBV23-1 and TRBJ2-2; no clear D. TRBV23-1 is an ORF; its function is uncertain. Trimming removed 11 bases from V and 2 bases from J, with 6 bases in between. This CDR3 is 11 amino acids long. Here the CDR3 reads CARGNTGELFF. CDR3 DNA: TGCGCCCGAGGCAACACCGGGGAGCTGTTTTTT.

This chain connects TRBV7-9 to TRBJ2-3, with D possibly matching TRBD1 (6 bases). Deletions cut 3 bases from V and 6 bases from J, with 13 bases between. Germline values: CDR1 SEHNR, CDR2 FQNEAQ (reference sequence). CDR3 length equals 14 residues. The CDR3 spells CASSFSGVRDTQYF. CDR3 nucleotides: TGTGCCAGCAGCTTTTCAGGGGTGAGGGATACGCAGTATTTT. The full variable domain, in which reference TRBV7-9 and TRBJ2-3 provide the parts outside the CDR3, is DTGVSQNPRHKITKRGQNVTFRCDPISEHNRLYWYRQTLGQGPEFLTYFQNEAQLEKSRLLSDRFSAERPKGSFSTLEIQRTEQGDSAMYLCASSFSGVRDTQYFGPGTRLTVL.

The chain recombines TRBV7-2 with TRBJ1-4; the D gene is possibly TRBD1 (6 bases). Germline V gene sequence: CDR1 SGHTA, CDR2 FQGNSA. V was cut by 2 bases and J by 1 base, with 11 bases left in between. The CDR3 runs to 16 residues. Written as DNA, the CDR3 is TGTGCCAGCAGCTTAATCAGGGGAGGAACTAATGAAAAACTGTTTTTT. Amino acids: CASSLIRGGTNEKLFF.

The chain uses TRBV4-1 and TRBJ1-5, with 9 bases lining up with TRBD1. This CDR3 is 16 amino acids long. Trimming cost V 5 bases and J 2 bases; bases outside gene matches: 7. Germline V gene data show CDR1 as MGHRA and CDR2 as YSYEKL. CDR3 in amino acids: CASSESDRGGNQPQHF. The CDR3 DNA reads TGCGCCAGCAGCGAATCGGACAGGGGTGGCAATCAGCCCCAGCATTTT.

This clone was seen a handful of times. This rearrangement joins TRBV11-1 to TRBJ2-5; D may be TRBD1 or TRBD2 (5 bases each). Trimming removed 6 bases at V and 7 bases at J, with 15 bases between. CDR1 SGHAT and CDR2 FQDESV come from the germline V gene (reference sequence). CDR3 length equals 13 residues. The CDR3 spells CASSSGTSGTQYF. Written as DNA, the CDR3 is TGTGCCAGCAGTTCCGGGACCAGTGGGACCCAGTACTTC.

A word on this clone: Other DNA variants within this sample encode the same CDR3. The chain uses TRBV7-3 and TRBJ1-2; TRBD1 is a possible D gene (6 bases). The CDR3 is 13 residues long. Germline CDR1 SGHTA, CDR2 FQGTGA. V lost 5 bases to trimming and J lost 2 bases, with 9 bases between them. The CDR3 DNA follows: TGTGCCAGCAGCCCGGACAGAAACTATGGCTACACCTTC. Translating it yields CASSPDRNYGYTF.

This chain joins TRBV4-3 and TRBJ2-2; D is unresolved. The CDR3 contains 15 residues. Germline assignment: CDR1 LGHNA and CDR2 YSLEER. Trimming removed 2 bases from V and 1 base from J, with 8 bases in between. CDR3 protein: CASSQSPGNTGELFF. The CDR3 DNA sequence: TGCGCCAGCAGCCAATCCCCCGGGAACACCGGGGAGCTGTTTTTT.

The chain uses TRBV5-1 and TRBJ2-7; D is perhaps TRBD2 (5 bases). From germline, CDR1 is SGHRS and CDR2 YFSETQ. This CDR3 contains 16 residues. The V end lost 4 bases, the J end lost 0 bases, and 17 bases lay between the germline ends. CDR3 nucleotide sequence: TGCGCCAGCAGCACTGGGCCCGCGGGTTCCTCCTACGAGCAGTACTTC. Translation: CASSTGPAGSSYEQYF.

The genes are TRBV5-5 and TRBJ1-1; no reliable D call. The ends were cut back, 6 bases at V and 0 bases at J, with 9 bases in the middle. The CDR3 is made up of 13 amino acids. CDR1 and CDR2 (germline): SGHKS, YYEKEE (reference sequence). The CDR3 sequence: CASTPWVNTEAFF. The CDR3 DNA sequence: TGTGCCAGCACCCCCTGGGTGAACACTGAAGCTTTCTTT.

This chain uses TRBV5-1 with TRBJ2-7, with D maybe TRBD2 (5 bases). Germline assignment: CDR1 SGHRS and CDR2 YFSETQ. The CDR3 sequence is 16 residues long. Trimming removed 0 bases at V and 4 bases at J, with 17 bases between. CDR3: CASSLEVSWRSYEQYF. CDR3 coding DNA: TGCGCCAGCAGCTTGGAGGTCTCCTGGAGGTCTTACGAGCAGTACTTC.

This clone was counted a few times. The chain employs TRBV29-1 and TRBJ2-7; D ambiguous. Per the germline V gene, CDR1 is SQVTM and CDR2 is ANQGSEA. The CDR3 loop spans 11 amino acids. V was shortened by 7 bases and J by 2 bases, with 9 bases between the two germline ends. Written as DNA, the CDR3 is TGCAGCGCTTTGGGGACCTACGAGCAGTACTTC. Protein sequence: CSALGTYEQYF.

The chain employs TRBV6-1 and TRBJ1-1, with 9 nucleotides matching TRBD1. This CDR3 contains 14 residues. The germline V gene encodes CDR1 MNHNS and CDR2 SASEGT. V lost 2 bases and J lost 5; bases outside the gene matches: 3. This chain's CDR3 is CASSERDRETEAFF. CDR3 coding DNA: TGTGCCAGCAGTGAAAGGGACAGGGAAACTGAAGCTTTCTTT.

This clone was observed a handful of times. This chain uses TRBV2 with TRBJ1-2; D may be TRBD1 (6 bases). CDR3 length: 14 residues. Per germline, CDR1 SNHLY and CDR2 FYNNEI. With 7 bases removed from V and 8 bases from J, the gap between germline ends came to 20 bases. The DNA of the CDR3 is TGTGCCAGCATTAAAGCCAACAGGGCTGAAGGCTACACCTTC. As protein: CASIKANRAEGYTF.

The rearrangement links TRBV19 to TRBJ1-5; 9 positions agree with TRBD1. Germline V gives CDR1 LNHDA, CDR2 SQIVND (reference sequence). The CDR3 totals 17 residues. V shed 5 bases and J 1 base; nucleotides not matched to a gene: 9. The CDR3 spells CASSVIQGQGSNQPQHF. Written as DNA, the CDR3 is TGTGCCAGTAGTGTCATCCAGGGACAGGGAAGCAATCAGCCCCAGCATTTT.

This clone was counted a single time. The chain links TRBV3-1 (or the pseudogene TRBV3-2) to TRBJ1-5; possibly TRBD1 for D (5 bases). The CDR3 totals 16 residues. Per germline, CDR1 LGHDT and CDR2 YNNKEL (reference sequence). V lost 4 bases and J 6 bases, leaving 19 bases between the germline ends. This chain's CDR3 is CASSPDGGIAAQPQHF. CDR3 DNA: TGTGCCAGCAGCCCAGACGGGGGGATAGCGGCTCAGCCCCAGCATTTT.

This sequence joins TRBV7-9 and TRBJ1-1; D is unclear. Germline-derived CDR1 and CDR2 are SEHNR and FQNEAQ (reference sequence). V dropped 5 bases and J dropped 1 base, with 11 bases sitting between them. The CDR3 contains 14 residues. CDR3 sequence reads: CASSPPTGNTEAFF. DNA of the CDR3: TGTGCCAGCAGCCCCCCTACGGGGAACACTGAAGCTTTCTTT. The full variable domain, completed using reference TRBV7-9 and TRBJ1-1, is DTGVSQNPRHKITKRGQNVTFRCDPISEHNRLYWYRQTLGQGPEFLTYFQNEAQLEKSRLLSDRFSAERPKGSFSTLEIQRTEQGDSAMYLCASSPPTGNTEAFFGQGTRLTVV.